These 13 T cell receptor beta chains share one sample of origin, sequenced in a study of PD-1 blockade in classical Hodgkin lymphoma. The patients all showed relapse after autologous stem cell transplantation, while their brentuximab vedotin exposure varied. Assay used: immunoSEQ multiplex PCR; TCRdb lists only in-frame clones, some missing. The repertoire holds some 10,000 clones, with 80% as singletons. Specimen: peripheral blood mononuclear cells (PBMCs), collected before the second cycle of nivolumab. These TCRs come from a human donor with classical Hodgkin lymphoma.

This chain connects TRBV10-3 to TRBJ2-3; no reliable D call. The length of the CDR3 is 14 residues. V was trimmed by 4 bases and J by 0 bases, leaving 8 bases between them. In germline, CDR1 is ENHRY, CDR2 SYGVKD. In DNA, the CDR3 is TGTGCCATCAGTGCCCCGCCTAGCACAGATACGCAGTATTTT. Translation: CAISAPPSTDTQYF.

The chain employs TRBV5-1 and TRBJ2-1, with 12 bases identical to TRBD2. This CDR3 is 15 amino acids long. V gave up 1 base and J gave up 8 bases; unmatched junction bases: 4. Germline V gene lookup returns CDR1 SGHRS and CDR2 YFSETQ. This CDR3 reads CASSLLTSGSDEQFF. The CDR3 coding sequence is TGCGCCAGCAGCTTGTTGACTAGCGGGAGCGATGAGCAGTTCTTC.

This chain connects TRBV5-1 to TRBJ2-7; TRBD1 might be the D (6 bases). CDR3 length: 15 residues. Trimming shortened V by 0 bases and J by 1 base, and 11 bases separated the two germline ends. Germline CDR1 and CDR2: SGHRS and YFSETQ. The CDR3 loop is CASSLAGANSYEQYF. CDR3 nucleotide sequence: TGCGCCAGCAGCTTGGCAGGGGCCAATTCCTACGAGCAGTACTTC.

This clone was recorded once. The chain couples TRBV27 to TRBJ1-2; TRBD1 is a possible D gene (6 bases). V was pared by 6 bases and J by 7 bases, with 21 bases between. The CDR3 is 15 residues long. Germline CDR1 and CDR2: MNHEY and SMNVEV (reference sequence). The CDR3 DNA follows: TGTGCCAGCAGCCCCCTTCCGACAGGTTTTAGTGGCTACACCTTC. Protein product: CASSPLPTGFSGYTF.

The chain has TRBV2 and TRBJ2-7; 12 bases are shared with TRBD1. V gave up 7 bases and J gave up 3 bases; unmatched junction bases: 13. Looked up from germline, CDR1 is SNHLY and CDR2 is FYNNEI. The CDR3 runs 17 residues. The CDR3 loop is CASTQAGGQGALYEQYF. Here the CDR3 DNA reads TGTGCCAGCACCCAAGCCGGGGGACAGGGGGCCCTCTACGAGCAGTACTTC.

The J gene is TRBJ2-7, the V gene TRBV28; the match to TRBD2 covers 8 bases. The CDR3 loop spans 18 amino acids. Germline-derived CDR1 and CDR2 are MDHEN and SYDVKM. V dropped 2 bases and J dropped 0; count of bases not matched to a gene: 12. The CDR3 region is CASSLRGIKLAASYEQYF. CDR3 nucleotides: TGTGCCAGCAGTTTAAGGGGCATCAAACTAGCGGCCTCCTACGAGCAGTACTTC.

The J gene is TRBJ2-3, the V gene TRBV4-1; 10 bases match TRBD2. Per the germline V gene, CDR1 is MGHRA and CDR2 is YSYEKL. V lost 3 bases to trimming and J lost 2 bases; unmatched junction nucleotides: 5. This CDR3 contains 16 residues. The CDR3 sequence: CASSQTLAGTTDTQYF. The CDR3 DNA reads TGCGCCAGCAGCCAGACACTAGCGGGGACCACAGATACGCAGTATTTT.

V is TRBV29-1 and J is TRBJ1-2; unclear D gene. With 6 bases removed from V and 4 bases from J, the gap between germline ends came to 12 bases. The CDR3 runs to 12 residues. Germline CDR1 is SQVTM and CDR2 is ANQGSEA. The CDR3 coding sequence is TGCAGCGTCATCCGGGGAGGCTATGGCTACACCTTC. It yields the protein CSVIRGGYGYTF. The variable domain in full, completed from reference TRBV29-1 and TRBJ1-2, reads SAVISQKPSRDICQRGTSLTIQCQVDSQVTMMFWYRQQPGQSLTLIATANQGSEATYESGFVIDKFPISRPNLTFSTLTVSNMSPEDSSIYLCSVIRGGYGYTFGSGTRLTVV.

CDR3 residues: CASSVISGSLYEQYF. In DNA, the CDR3 is TGTGCCAGCAGCGTAATTAGCGGGAGCCTATACGAGCAGTACTTC. The chain recombines TRBV11-2 with TRBJ2-7; 9 bases align to TRBD2. In germline, CDR1 is SGHAT, CDR2 FQNNGV. The CDR3 extends over 15 amino acids. V shed 5 bases, J shed 4 bases, and the junction held 9 bases outside the gene matches.

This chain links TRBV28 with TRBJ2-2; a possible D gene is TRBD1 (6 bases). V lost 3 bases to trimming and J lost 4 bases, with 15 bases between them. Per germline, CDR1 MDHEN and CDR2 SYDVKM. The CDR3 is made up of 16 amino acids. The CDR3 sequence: CASSLWGRGITGELFF. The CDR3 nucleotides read TGTGCCAGCAGTTTGTGGGGCAGGGGAATCACCGGGGAGCTGTTTTTT. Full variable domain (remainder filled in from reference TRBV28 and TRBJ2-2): DVKVTQSSRYLVKRTGEKVFLECVQDMDHENMFWYRQDPGLGLRLIYFSYDVKMKEKGDIPEGYSVSREKKERFSLILESASTNQTSMYLCASSLWGRGITGELFFGEGSRLTVL.

CDR3 in DNA: TGTGCCAGCTCCCCGGTGAGGATCCTGAACACCGGGGAGCTGTTTTTT. Residues: CASSPVRILNTGELFF. The V gene is TRBV18, the J gene TRBJ2-2, with D unclear. This CDR3 is 16 amino acids long. With 6 bases removed from V and 1 base from J, the gap between germline ends came to 15 bases. Germline loops: CDR1 KGHSH, CDR2 LQKENI. Using reference TRBV18 and TRBJ2-2 for the parts outside the CDR3, the full variable domain is NAGVMQNPRHLVRRRGQEARLRCSPMKGHSHVYWYRQLPEEGLKFMVYLQKENIIDESGMPKERFSAEFPKEGPSILRIQQVVRGDSAAYFCASSPVRILNTGELFFGEGSRLTVL.

Written as DNA, the CDR3 is TGTGCCAGCAGTGAAGAGGGGAGGGGACAGCCCCAGCATTTT. Translated: CASSEEGRGQPQHF. The chain links TRBV6-1 to TRBJ1-5, with a possible D match to TRBD1 (5 bases). CDR1 and CDR2 (germline): MNHNS, SASEGT. V gave up 1 base and J gave up 7 bases, with 11 bases separating them. The CDR3 extends over 14 amino acids.

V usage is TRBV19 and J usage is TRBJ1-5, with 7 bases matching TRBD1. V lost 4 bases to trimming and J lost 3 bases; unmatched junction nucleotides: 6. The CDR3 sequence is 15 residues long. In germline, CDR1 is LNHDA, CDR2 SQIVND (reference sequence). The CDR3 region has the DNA TGTGCCAGTAGTAGACAGGGAGTCAACAATCAGCCCCAGCATTTT. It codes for CASSRQGVNNQPQHF. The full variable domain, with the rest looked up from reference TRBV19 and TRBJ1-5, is DGGITQSPKYLFRKEGQNVTLSCEQNLNHDAMYWYRQDPGQGLRLIYYSQIVNDFQKGDIAEGYSVSREKKESFPLTVTSAQKNPTAFYLCASSRQGVNNQPQHFGDGTRLSIL.